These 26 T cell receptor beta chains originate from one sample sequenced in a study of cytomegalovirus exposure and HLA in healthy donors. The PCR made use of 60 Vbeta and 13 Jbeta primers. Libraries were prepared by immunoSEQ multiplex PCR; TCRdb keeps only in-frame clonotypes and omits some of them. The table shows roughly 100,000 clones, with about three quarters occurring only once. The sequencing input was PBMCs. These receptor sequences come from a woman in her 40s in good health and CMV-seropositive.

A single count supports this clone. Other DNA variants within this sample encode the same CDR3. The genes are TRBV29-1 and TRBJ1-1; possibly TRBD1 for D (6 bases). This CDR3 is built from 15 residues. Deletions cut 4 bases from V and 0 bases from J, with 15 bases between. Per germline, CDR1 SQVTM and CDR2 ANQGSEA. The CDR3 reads CSVAGGWGMNTEAFF. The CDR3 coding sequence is TGCAGCGTTGCGGGGGGCTGGGGGATGAACACTGAAGCTTTCTTT.

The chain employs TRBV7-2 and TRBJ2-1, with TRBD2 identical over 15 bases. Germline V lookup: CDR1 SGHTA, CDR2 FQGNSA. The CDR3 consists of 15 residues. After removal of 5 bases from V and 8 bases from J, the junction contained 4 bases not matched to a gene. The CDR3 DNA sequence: TGTGCCAGCAGCCCGGGACTAGCGGGGGGACATGAGCAGTTCTTC. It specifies CASSPGLAGGHEQFF.

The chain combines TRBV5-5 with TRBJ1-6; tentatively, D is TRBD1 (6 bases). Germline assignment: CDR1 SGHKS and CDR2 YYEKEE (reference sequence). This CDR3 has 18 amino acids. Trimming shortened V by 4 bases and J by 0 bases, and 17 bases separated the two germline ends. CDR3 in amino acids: CASSPRGAASSYNSPLHF. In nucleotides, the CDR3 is TGTGCCAGCAGCCCCCGGGGGGCGGCGAGCTCCTATAATTCACCCCTCCACTTT.

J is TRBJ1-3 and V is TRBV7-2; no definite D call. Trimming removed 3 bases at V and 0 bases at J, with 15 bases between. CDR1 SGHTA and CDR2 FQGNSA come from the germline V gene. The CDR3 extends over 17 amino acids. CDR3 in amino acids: CASSFSLRGFSGNTIYF. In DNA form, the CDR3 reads TGTGCCAGCAGCTTCAGTCTTAGAGGGTTCTCTGGAAACACCATATATTTT.

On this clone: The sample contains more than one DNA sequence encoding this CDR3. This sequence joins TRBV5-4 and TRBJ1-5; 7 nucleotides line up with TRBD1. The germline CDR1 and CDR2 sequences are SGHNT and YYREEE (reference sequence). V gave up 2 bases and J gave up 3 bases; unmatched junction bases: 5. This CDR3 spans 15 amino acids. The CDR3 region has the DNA TGTGCCAGCAGCTTTGGACAGGACAACAATCAGCCCCAGCATTTT. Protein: CASSFGQDNNQPQHF.

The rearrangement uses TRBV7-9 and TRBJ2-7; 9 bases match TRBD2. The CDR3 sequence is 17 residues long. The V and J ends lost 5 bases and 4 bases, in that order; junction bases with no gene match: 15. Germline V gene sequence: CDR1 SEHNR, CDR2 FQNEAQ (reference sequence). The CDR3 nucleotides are TGTGCCAGCAGCAACCTAGGGGGGAGTAGCGGGAGTTACGAGCAGTACTTC. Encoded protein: CASSNLGGSSGSYEQYF.

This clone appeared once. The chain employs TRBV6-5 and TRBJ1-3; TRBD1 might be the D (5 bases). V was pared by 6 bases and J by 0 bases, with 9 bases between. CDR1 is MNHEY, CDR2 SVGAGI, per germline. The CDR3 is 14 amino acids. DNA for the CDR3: TGTGCCAGCAGGAAAGGGGCCTCTGGAAACACCATATATTTT. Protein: CASRKGASGNTIYF.

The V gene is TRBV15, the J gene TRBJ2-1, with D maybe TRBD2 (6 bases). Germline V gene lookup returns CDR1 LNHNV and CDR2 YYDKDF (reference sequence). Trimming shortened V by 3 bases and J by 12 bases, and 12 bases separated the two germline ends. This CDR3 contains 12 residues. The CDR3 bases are TGTGCCACCAGCAGCCTGGTGGGGGGGCAGTTCTTC. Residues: CATSSLVGGQFF.

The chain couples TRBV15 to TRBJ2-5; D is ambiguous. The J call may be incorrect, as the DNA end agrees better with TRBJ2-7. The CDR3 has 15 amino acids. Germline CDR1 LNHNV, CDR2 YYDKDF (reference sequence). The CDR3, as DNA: TGTGCCACCAGCAGAGATCGTGGCGGATCCTACGAGCAGTACTTC. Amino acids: CATSRDRGGSYEQYF.

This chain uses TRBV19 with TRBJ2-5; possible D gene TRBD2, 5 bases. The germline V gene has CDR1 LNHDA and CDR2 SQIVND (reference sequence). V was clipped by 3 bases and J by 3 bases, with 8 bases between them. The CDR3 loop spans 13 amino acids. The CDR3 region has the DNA TGTGCCAGTAGTATGGACGGGGAAGAGACCCAGTACTTC. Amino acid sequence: CASSMDGEETQYF.

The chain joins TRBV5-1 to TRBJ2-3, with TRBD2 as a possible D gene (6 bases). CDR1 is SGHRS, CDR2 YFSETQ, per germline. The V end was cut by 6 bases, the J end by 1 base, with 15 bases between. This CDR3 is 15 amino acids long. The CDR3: CASNARGFGTDTQYF. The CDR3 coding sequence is TGCGCCAGCAACGCGCGGGGCTTTGGCACAGATACGCAGTATTTT.

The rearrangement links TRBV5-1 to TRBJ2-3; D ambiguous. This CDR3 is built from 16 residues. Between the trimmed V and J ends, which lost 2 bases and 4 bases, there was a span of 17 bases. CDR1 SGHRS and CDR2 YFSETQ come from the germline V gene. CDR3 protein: CASSLTDSRGSDTQYF. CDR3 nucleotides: TGCGCCAGCAGCTTAACTGACTCCCGAGGTTCAGATACGCAGTATTTT.

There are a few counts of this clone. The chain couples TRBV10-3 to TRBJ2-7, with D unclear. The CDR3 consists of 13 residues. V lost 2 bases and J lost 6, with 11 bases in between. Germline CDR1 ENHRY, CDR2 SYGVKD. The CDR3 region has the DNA TGTGCCATCAGTGAGATATTGGGCTCCGAGCAGTACTTC. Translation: CAISEILGSEQYF.

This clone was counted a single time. Here the CDR3 reads CASSQDLSFANYGYTF. The CDR3 DNA reads as TGTGCCAGCAGCCAAGATCTGAGTTTCGCTAACTATGGCTACACCTTC. The gene calls are TRBV4-2 and TRBJ1-2; D is uncertain. The V end was cut by 0 bases, the J end by 0 bases, with 11 bases between. This CDR3 comprises 16 residues. Germline values: CDR1 LGHNA, CDR2 YNFKEQ.

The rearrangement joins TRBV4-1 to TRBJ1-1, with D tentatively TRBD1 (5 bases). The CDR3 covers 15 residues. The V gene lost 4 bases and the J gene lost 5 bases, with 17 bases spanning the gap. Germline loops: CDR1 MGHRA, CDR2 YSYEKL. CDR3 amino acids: CASSLRVGFGTEAFF. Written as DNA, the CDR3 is TGCGCCAGCAGCCTCAGGGTGGGATTTGGAACTGAAGCTTTCTTT.

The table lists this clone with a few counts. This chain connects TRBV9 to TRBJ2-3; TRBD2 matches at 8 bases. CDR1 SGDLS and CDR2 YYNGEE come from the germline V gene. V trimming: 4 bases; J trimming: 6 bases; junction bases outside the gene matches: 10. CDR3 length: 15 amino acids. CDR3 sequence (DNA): TGTGCCAGCAGCCCGAGACGGACTAGCCGCGATACGCAGTATTTT. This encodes CASSPRRTSRDTQYF.

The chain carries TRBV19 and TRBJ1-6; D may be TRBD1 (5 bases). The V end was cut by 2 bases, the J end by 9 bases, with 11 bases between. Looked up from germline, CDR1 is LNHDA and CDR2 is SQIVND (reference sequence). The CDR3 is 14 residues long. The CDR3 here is CASSITPGFSPLHF. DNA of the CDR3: TGTGCCAGTAGTATAACACCAGGGTTTTCACCCCTCCACTTT.

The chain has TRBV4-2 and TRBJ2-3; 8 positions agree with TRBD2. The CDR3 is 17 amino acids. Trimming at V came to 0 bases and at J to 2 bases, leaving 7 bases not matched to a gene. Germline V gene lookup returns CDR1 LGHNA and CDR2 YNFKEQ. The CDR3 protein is CASSQDWRGAVTDTQYF. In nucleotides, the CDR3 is TGTGCCAGCAGCCAAGATTGGCGGGGGGCTGTCACAGATACGCAGTATTTT.

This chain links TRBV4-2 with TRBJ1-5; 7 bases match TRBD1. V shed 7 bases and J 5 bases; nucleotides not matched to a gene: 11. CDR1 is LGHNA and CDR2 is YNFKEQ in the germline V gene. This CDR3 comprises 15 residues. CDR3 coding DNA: TGTGCCAGCACCAAGACAGGGTCTGACGATCAGCCCCAGCATTTT. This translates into CASTKTGSDDQPQHF.

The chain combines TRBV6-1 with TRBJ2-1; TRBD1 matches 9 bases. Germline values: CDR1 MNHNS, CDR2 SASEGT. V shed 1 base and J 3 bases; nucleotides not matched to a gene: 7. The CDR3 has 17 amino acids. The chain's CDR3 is CASSEGKQGAFYNEQFF. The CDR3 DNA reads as TGTGCCAGCAGTGAAGGGAAACAGGGGGCCTTCTACAATGAGCAGTTCTTC.

CDR3 coding DNA: TGTGCCAGCAGTTTAAGCATCTATGGCTACACCTTC. Its translation: CASSLSIYGYTF. This sequence joins TRBV28 and TRBJ1-2, with unresolved D. V was clipped by 2 bases and J by 4 bases, with 5 bases between them. This CDR3 has 12 residues. Per germline, CDR1 MDHEN and CDR2 SYDVKM.

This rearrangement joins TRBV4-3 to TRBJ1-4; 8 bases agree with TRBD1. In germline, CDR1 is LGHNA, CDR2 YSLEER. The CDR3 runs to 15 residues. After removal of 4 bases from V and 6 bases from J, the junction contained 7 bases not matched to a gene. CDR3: CASSRGVQGDEKLFF. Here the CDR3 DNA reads TGCGCCAGCAGCCGTGGGGTACAGGGGGATGAAAAACTGTTTTTT.

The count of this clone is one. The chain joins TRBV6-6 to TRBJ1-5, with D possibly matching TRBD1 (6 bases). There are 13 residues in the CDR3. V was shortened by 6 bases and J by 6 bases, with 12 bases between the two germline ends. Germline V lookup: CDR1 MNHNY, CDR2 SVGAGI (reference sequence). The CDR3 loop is CASRQGQGQPQHF. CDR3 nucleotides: TGTGCCAGCAGACAGGGTCAGGGTCAGCCCCAGCATTTT.

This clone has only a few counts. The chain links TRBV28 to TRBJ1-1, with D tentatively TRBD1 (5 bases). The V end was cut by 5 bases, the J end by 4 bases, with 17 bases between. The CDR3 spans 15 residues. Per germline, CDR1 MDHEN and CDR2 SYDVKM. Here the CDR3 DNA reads TGTGCCAGCAGTCCCCTTCGGGGGTTGAGCACTGAAGCTTTCTTT. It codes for CASSPLRGLSTEAFF.

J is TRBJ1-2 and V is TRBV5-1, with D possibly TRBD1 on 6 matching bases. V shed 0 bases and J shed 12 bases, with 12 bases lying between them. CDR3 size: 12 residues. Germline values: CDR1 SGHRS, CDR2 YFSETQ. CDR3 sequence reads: CASSLEGGFNTF. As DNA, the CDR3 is TGCGCCAGCAGCTTGGAGGGGGGGTTTAACACCTTC. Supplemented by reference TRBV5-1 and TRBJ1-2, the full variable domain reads KAGVTQTPRYLIKTRGQQVTLSCSPISGHRSVSWYQQTPGQGLQFLFEYFSETQRNKGNFPGRFSGRQFSNSRSEMNVSTLELGDSALYLCASSLEGGFNTFGSGTRLTVV.

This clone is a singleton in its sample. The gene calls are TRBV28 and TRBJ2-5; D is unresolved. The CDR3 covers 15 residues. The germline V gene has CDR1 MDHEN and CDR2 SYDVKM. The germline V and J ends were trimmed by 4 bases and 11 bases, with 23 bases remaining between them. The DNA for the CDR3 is TGTGCCAGCAGTTCCCTTCCTCGTTCGAAGACGGAGCAGTACTTC. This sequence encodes CASSSLPRSKTEQYF.